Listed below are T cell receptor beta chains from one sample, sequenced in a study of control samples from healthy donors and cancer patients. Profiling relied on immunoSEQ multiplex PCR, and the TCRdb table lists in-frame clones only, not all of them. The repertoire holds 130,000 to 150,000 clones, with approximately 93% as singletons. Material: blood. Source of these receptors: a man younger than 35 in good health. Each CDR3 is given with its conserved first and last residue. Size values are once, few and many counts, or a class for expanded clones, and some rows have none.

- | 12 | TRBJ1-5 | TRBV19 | CASSDLNQPQHF
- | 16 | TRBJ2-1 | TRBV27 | CASSLNAAGGPNEQFF
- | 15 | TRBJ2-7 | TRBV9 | CASSVEGGRAYEQYF
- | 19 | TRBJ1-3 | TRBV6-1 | CASSVFLGSYTTSGNTIYF
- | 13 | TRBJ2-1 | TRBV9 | CASSVDRYNEQFF
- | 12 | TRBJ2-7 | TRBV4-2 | CASSQDRTEQYF
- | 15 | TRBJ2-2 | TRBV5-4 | CASSFYGVGGGELFF
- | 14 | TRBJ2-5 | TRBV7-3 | CASSLGTGEETQYF
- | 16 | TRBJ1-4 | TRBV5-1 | CASSLSVDTRNEKLFF
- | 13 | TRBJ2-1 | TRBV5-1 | CASQTGATNEQFF
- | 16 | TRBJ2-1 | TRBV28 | CASSSGREVSYNEQFF
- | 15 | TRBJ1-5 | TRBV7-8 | CASSRQYYSNQPQHF
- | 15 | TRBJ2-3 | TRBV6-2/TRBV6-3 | CASSQGRAVSNTQYF
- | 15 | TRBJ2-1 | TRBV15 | CATSGAEGGSGEQFF
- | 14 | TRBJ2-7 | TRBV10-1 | CASSDYTGEYEQYF
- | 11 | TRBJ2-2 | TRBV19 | CASRTGPWLLF
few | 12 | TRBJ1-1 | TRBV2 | CASRMERTEAFF
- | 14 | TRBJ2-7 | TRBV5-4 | CASRSDRVIHEQYF
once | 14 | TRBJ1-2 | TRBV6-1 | CASSEALSGYGYTF
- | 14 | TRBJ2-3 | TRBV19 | CASSTASHSDTQYF
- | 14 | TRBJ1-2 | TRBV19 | CASSTTRTGYGYTF
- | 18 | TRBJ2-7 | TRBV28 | CASSLPGLAGGISYEQYF
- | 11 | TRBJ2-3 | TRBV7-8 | CASSWADTQYF
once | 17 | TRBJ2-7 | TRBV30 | CAWDRGIRGLAGYEQYF
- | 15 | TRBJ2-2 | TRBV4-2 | CASRPTGGTTGELFF
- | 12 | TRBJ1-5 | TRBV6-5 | CASRGGNQPQHF
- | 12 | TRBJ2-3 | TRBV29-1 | CSVGRGGGTQYF
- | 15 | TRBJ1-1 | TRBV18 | CASSPTDRAGTEAFF